The 31 T cell receptor beta chains reported below all come from one sample, sequenced in a study of blood T cell repertoires in COVID-19. Only in-frame clones appear in the TCRdb table, and some are missing; sequencing was by immunoSEQ multiplex PCR. The table has over 600,000 clones, 80% to 90% seen once. Sequenced input: peripheral blood. The source of these receptors is a woman in her late teens or twenties with acute or convalescent COVID-19.

The J gene is TRBJ2-3, the V gene TRBV29-1; D gene ambiguous. Germline CDR1 SQVTM, CDR2 ANQGSEA. V was trimmed by 6 bases and J by 4 bases, leaving 11 bases between them. This CDR3 spans 12 amino acids. CDR3 sequence (DNA): TGCAGCGTGACGCGGATGGCAGATACGCAGTATTTT. Its protein product is CSVTRMADTQYF.

This rearrangement joins TRBV5-1 to TRBJ2-2; 8 bases match TRBD2. Germline V gene sequence: CDR1 SGHRS, CDR2 YFSETQ. V shed 4 bases, J shed 0 bases, and the junction held 8 bases outside the gene matches. The CDR3 contains 17 residues. In DNA form, the CDR3 reads TGCGCCAGCAGCACTCGGGGGGGAACCGCGAACACCGGGGAGCTGTTTTTT. This sequence encodes CASSTRGGTANTGELFF. The variable domain in full, completed from reference TRBV5-1 and TRBJ2-2, reads KAGVTQTPRYLIKTRGQQVTLSCSPISGHRSVSWYQQTPGQGLQFLFEYFSETQRNKGNFPGRFSGRQFSNSRSEMNVSTLELGDSALYLCASSTRGGTANTGELFFGEGSRLTVL.

V usage is TRBV19 and J usage is TRBJ1-1; D gene unclear. Germline V gene lookup returns CDR1 LNHDA and CDR2 SQIVND (reference sequence). V was shortened by 3 bases and J by 3 bases, with 14 bases between the two germline ends. This CDR3 spans 15 amino acids. The CDR3 spells CASSMWSQRDTEAFF. As DNA, the CDR3 is TGTGCCAGTAGTATGTGGAGCCAGAGGGACACTGAAGCTTTCTTT.

V usage is TRBV7-6 and J usage is TRBJ2-2, with TRBD1 as a possible D gene (6 bases). V gave up 7 bases and J gave up 5 bases, with 11 bases separating them. The CDR3 runs 13 residues. Germline V gene data show CDR1 as SGHVS and CDR2 as FNYEAQ. CDR3: CASKAQGTGELFF. The CDR3 coding sequence is TGTGCCAGCAAGGCTCAGGGGACCGGGGAGCTGTTTTTT.

V usage is TRBV15 and J usage is TRBJ1-2, with 8 bases lining up with TRBD1. CDR3 length: 14 residues. In germline, CDR1 is LNHNV, CDR2 YYDKDF (reference sequence). After removal of 1 base from V and 4 bases from J, the junction contained 2 bases not matched to a gene. CDR3 amino acids: CATSRATGVYGYTF. The CDR3 DNA reads TGTGCCACCAGCAGAGCGACAGGGGTCTATGGCTACACCTTC. The full variable domain, its missing parts supplied by reference TRBV15 and TRBJ1-2, is DAMVIQNPRYQVTQFGKPVTLSCSQTLNHNVMYWYQQKSSQAPKLLFHYYDKDFNNEADTPDNFQSRRPNTSFCFLDIRSPGLGDTAMYLCATSRATGVYGYTFGSGTRLTVV.

The J gene is TRBJ1-6, the V gene TRBV5-5, with TRBD1 matching 8 bases. The V gene's germline CDR1 is SGHKS and CDR2 YYEKEE (reference sequence). This CDR3 has 15 amino acids. The J segment lost 10 bases and the V segment lost 1 base, leaving 7 bases of the junction unmatched. Here the CDR3 DNA reads TGTGCCAGCAGCTTGCGGACAGGGTTTTGGTCACCCCTCCACTTT. It encodes CASSLRTGFWSPLHF.

The chain links TRBV19 to TRBJ2-1, with 7 nucleotides matching TRBD2. Germline CDR1 is LNHDA and CDR2 is SQIVND (reference sequence). The V and J ends lost 5 bases and 2 bases, in that order; junction bases with no gene match: 6. The CDR3 runs to 15 residues. CDR3 sequence reads: CASSAGLPPYNEQFF. The DNA of the CDR3 is TGTGCCAGTAGTGCGGGACTACCCCCCTACAATGAGCAGTTCTTC.

The J gene is TRBJ1-1, the V gene TRBV30; weak D call: TRBD1 (6 bases). Per germline, CDR1 GTSNPN and CDR2 SVGIG (reference sequence). The CDR3 is 13 residues long. V lost 3 bases to trimming and J lost 7 bases, with 15 bases between them. The CDR3 is CAWSPTGFGEAFF. The CDR3, as DNA: TGTGCCTGGAGCCCCACAGGGTTTGGTGAAGCTTTCTTT.

The rearrangement joins TRBV6-6 to TRBJ1-6; 9 positions agree with TRBD1. The CDR3 covers 14 residues. With V trimmed by 4 bases and J by 7 bases, 2 bases remained unmatched. CDR1 and CDR2 from the germline V gene are MNHNY and SVGAGI (reference sequence). The CDR3 region is CASSLTGGNSPLHF. DNA of the CDR3: TGTGCCAGCAGTTTGACAGGGGGGAATTCACCCCTCCACTTT.

This chain joins TRBV7-6 and TRBJ1-4, with a possible D match to TRBD1 (6 bases). V lost 4 bases and J lost 3, with 18 bases in between. Germline CDR1 reads SGHVS; CDR2 reads FNYEAQ. CDR3 length: 17 residues. This CDR3 reads CASSYFYRGAANEKLFF. The CDR3 DNA reads as TGTGCCAGCAGCTACTTTTATCGGGGGGCAGCTAATGAAAAACTGTTTTTT.

The V call is TRBV5-6, the J call TRBJ1-1; D uncertain. The germline CDR1 and CDR2 sequences are SGHDT and YYEEEE. The length of the CDR3 is 16 residues. V gave up 2 bases and J gave up 2 bases, with 16 bases separating them. CDR3 nucleotides: TGTGCCAGCAGCTTCTGGCGGACGGGGAAAAACACTGAAGCTTTCTTT. Its translation: CASSFWRTGKNTEAFF.

This chain uses TRBV6-6 with TRBJ1-6; 8 nucleotides line up with TRBD1. Trimming at V came to 5 bases and at J to 5 bases, leaving 5 bases not matched to a gene. Germline loops: CDR1 MNHNY, CDR2 SVGAGI (reference sequence). The CDR3 covers 15 residues. The CDR3 here is CASSRQGKDNSPLHF. The CDR3 nucleotides read TGTGCCAGCAGTCGACAGGGGAAGGATAATTCACCCCTCCACTTT.

The chain uses TRBV5-1 and TRBJ1-6; 7 bases map to TRBD1. Germline V CDR1 and CDR2: SGHRS, YFSETQ. The CDR3 consists of 16 residues. V lost 2 bases to trimming and J lost 8 bases; unmatched junction nucleotides: 10. The CDR3 DNA is TGCGCCAGCAGCTTAACGGGAGGGGGCAGTGATTCACCCCTCCACTTT. Encoded protein: CASSLTGGGSDSPLHF.

The rearrangement uses TRBV18 and TRBJ1-1; the D is unclear. The germline gives CDR1 KGHSH, CDR2 LQKENI. The CDR3 runs to 15 residues. Trimming took off 6 bases at V and 4 bases at J, with 18 bases between the two ends. The CDR3, as DNA: TGTGCCAGCTCCCAGTCCACGACCGGGGTCACTGAAGCTTTCTTT. The encoded protein is CASSQSTTGVTEAFF.

The J gene is TRBJ2-5, the V gene TRBV27; possibly TRBD1 for D (5 bases). Germline lookup yields CDR1 MNHEY and CDR2 SMNVEV (reference sequence). Trimming stripped 6 bases from V and 6 bases from J, with 20 bases between. This CDR3 spans 15 amino acids. This CDR3 reads CASRSIRDTGKTQYF. The CDR3 nucleotides read TGTGCCAGCAGGAGTATAAGAGACACAGGAAAGACCCAGTACTTC.

In this sample, this clone turned up a few times. The gene calls are TRBV2 and TRBJ2-7; D might be TRBD1 (6 bases). The V gene lost 5 bases and the J gene lost 0 bases, with 11 bases spanning the gap. Germline values: CDR1 SNHLY, CDR2 FYNNEI. This CDR3 region has 14 residues. The CDR3 sequence: CASSQQGPSYEQYF. The CDR3 DNA is TGTGCCAGCAGTCAACAGGGCCCCTCCTACGAGCAGTACTTC.

The rearrangement joins TRBV5-1 to TRBJ1-5, with a possible D match to TRBD1 (6 bases). The germline V gene has CDR1 SGHRS and CDR2 YFSETQ. This CDR3 is 15 amino acids long. Trimming pared 4 bases from V and 7 bases from J, leaving 18 bases between. CDR3 nucleotides: TGCGCCAGCAGCCCGGGGACACCGGGTGGGCAGCCCCAGCATTTT. Residues: CASSPGTPGGQPQHF. Variable domain in full (rest from reference TRBV5-1 and TRBJ1-5): KAGVTQTPRYLIKTRGQQVTLSCSPISGHRSVSWYQQTPGQGLQFLFEYFSETQRNKGNFPGRFSGRQFSNSRSEMNVSTLELGDSALYLCASSPGTPGGQPQHFGDGTRLSIL.

The chain uses TRBV5-1 and TRBJ1-2; perhaps TRBD1 as D (5 bases). Trimming cost V 0 bases and J 8 bases, with 20 bases left between them. The CDR3 runs to 16 residues. Germline V gene sequence: CDR1 SGHRS, CDR2 YFSETQ. This CDR3 reads CASSLGSGRVGVGYTF. The CDR3 coding sequence is TGCGCCAGCAGCTTGGGCTCGGGCCGCGTAGGGGTAGGCTACACCTTC.

CDR3 nucleotide sequence: TGCGCCAGCAGCCAAGATCACGGGTATGGCTACACCTTC. This encodes CASSQDHGYGYTF. J is TRBJ1-2 and V is TRBV4-3; no clear D gene. V was cut by 0 bases and J by 5 bases, with 7 bases left in between. Germline V lookup: CDR1 LGHNA, CDR2 YSLEER. This CDR3 has 13 amino acids.

In its sample, this clone was seen once. The chain employs TRBV3-1 (or the pseudogene TRBV3-2) and TRBJ1-1, with 7 bases lining up with TRBD1. V shed 5 bases, J shed 4 bases, and the junction held 10 bases outside the gene matches. Germline V gene lookup returns CDR1 LGHDT and CDR2 YNNKEL (reference sequence). This CDR3 region has 15 residues. CDR3 region: CASSSYRGQITEAFF. In DNA form, the CDR3 reads TGTGCCAGCAGCTCTTACAGGGGTCAGATCACTGAAGCTTTCTTT.

As concerns this clone: Different DNA sequences within this sample yield the same CDR3. The chain joins TRBV5-1 to TRBJ2-1; a weak D match, TRBD2 (6 bases). The CDR3 loop spans 11 amino acids. Germline V gene lookup returns CDR1 SGHRS and CDR2 YFSETQ. V shed 5 bases and J shed 10 bases, with 10 bases lying between them. CDR3 loop: CASRGGNEQFF. CDR3 in DNA: TGCGCCAGCAGGGGAGGCAACGAGCAGTTCTTC.

This chain uses TRBV2 with TRBJ2-2; TRBD1 agrees at 9 bases. Germline CDR1 reads SNHLY; CDR2 reads FYNNEI. The CDR3 is made up of 16 amino acids. The ends lost 6 bases at V and 0 bases at J; junction bases unmatched: 5. The chain's CDR3 is CASSGWDRANTGELFF. The CDR3 coding sequence is TGTGCCAGCAGCGGATGGGACAGGGCGAACACCGGGGAGCTGTTTTTT.

V is TRBV9 and J is TRBJ1-4; maybe TRBD1 (6 bases). This CDR3 has 15 amino acids. The ends were cut back, 2 bases at V and 1 base at J, with 9 bases in the middle. From germline, CDR1 is SGDLS and CDR2 YYNGEE. The CDR3 here is CASSVSTGTNEKLFF. The CDR3 DNA reads as TGTGCCAGCAGCGTCTCGACAGGAACTAATGAAAAACTGTTTTTT.

The chain recombines TRBV18 with TRBJ1-6, with a possible D match to TRBD1 (6 bases). CDR1 KGHSH and CDR2 LQKENI come from the germline V gene. The CDR3 has 17 amino acids. Between the trimmed V and J ends, which lost 3 bases and 6 bases, there was a span of 18 bases. Here the CDR3 reads CASSPTVGGLGNSPLHF. CDR3 DNA: TGTGCCAGCTCACCCACCGTCGGGGGGCTGGGTAATTCACCCCTCCACTTT.

This rearrangement joins TRBV7-9 to TRBJ1-3; 8 bases align to TRBD1. J gave up 4 bases and V 5 bases, and 7 bases lay outside the gene matches. Germline lookup yields CDR1 SEHNR and CDR2 FQNEAQ (reference sequence). The CDR3 is 15 residues long. The CDR3 coding sequence is TGTGCCAGCAGCGCTAACAGGGGGAGGGGAAACACCATATATTTT. Translation gives CASSANRGRGNTIYF.

The chain is built from TRBV7-6 and TRBJ2-5, with a tentative D call TRBD1 (6 bases). The germline V gene has CDR1 SGHVS and CDR2 FNYEAQ. The CDR3 loop spans 17 amino acids. Trimming took 5 bases from V and 2 from J, leaving 21 bases between them. CDR3 DNA: TGTGCCAGCAGCCAGGGGTTCGAAGGGGACCGACAAGAGACCCAGTACTTC. Encoded protein: CASSQGFEGDRQETQYF.

This rearrangement joins TRBV5-4 to TRBJ1-1, with a tentative D call TRBD1 (6 bases). CDR1 is SGHNT, CDR2 YYREEE, per germline (reference sequence). CDR3 length: 16 residues. Trimming removed 0 bases at V and 0 bases at J, with 12 bases between. CDR3 region: CASSLGSGAMNTEAFF. The CDR3 bases are TGTGCCAGCAGCTTGGGGTCAGGGGCCATGAACACTGAAGCTTTCTTT.

This chain uses TRBV9 with TRBJ1-5, with 9 bases aligning to TRBD1. The CDR3 sequence is 15 residues long. With 0 bases clipped from V and 6 bases from J, the junction kept 4 bases outside the gene matches. Germline-derived CDR1 and CDR2 are SGDLS and YYNGEE. The CDR3 here is CASSVGTGGTQPQHF. The CDR3 DNA sequence: TGTGCCAGCAGCGTAGGAACAGGGGGCACTCAGCCCCAGCATTTT. The variable domain in full, with the rest retrieved from reference TRBV9 and TRBJ1-5, is DSGVTQTPKHLITATGQRVTLRCSPRSGDLSVYWYQQSLDQGLQFLIQYYNGEERAKGNILERFSAQQFPDLHSELNLSSLELGDSALYFCASSVGTGGTQPQHFGDGTRLSIL.

The V gene is TRBV28, the J gene TRBJ2-7; no definite D call. This CDR3 contains 17 residues. Germline loops: CDR1 MDHEN, CDR2 SYDVKM. V was clipped by 3 bases and J by 0 bases, with 18 bases between them. The DNA of the CDR3 is TGTGCCAGCAGTTTCCCCCCTCTTAAGAGGAGCTCCTACGAGCAGTACTTC. This gives the protein CASSFPPLKRSSYEQYF.

The chain employs TRBV9 and TRBJ2-6; D perhaps matches TRBD1 (7 bases). Germline-derived CDR1 and CDR2 are SGDLS and YYNGEE. V lost 4 bases to trimming and J lost 1 base, with 15 bases between them. CDR3 size: 17 residues. As DNA, the CDR3 is TGTGCCAGCAGCCCGTGGAGGGGGCTATCTGGGGCCAACGTCCTGACTTTC. Its translation: CASSPWRGLSGANVLTF.

This sequence joins TRBV19 and TRBJ2-1; 9 nucleotides match TRBD2. The CDR3 length is 17 residues. Losses at the gene ends were 3 bases for V and 8 bases for J; bases not matched to a gene: 14. CDR1 is LNHDA and CDR2 is SQIVND in the germline V gene (reference sequence). In nucleotides, the CDR3 is TGTGCCAGTAGTATCCAATTCGGACTAGCGAAAATCCATGAGCAGTTCTTC. This gives the protein CASSIQFGLAKIHEQFF.